The present TCR beta chain was sequenced within a study of T cells in Graves' hyperthyroidism and ophthalmopathy. Study outcomes and limitations: In validation, the model predicted ophthalmopathy. These predictions came a median approximately six months before onset. From stable hyperthyroidism, ophthalmopathy was set apart by a 13 V-J model.

V dropped 6 bases and J dropped 9 bases, with 12 bases sitting between them. Per germline, CDR1 SNHLY and CDR2 FYNNEI. The CDR3 runs to 12 residues. Over 18 months, lack of ophthalmopathy progression marked Graves' hyperthyroidism as stable. This clonotype appeared a few times. Its antigen is currently unknown. The CDR3 regions of TCR beta were amplified from RNA transcripts. First-round RT-PCR with HTBI primers amplified the TCR CDR3 region. TCRdb recomputed calls from the multiplex PCR reads with MiXCR, one row per CDR3 protein. The sample records around 500,000 distinct CDR3 sequences, 11% to 15% being singletons.

The specimen was blood. This receptor was taken from a woman aged 40 to 50 with Graves' hyperthyroidism. The chain has TRBV2 and TRBJ2-1; D may be TRBD1 or TRBD2 (5 bases each). The CDR3 loop reads CASSGTRTEQFF. The CDR3 DNA sequence: TGTGCCAGCAGCGGGACCCGGACTGAGCAGTTCTTC.